Shown below are 20 T cell receptor beta chains from a single sample sequenced in a study of neurological immune-mediated disorders. Time point: longitudinal time-point 1 (baseline). A single record per CDR3 protein comes from TCRdb applying MiXCR to the 5' RACE reads. This table holds 50,000 to 70,000 distinct CDR3 sequences, around 10% found once. Sequencing used PBMCs. These receptor sequences come from a male donor with HTLV-1-associated myelopathy (HAM/TSP).

This clonotype was found a few times. The chain recombines TRBV5-1 with TRBJ1-6; D is perhaps TRBD1 (5 bases). The V gene's germline CDR1 is SGHRS and CDR2 YFSETQ. V was clipped by 2 bases and J by 7 bases, with 10 bases between them. The CDR3 extends over 14 amino acids. The CDR3: CASSFEGTNSPLHF. CDR3 DNA sequence: TGCGCCAGCAGCTTCGAAGGGACGAATTCACCCCTCCACTTT. The full variable domain, its missing parts supplied by reference TRBV5-1 and TRBJ1-6, is KAGVTQTPRYLIKTRGQQVTLSCSPISGHRSVSWYQQTPGQGLQFLFEYFSETQRNKGNFPGRFSGRQFSNSRSEMNVSTLELGDSALYLCASSFEGTNSPLHFGNGTRLTVT.

This sequence joins TRBV24-1 and TRBJ2-3; D possibly uses TRBD1 or TRBD2 (5 bases each). Germline values: CDR1 KGHDR, CDR2 SFDVKD. V was clipped by 3 bases and J by 4 bases, with 16 bases between them. The CDR3 consists of 16 residues. This CDR3 reads CATSDLGRDRADTQYF. In DNA, the CDR3 is TGTGCCACCAGTGATCTAGGACGGGACCGTGCAGATACGCAGTATTTT.

This clonotype was picked up many times. This sequence joins TRBV29-1 and TRBJ2-7; 9 nucleotides agree with TRBD1. The ends lost 7 bases at V and 8 bases at J; junction bases unmatched: 15. The length of the CDR3 is 14 residues. Germline loops: CDR1 SQVTM, CDR2 ANQGSEA. In DNA form, the CDR3 reads TGCAGCGCTGGCCAGGGTGTTACAGGGGGCAAGCAGTACTTC. It encodes CSAGQGVTGGKQYF.

This clonotype has ten or more counts. The rearrangement uses TRBV28 and TRBJ1-3; no firm D call. With 3 bases removed from V and 0 bases from J, the gap between germline ends came to 12 bases. The CDR3 covers 16 residues. Germline CDR1 reads MDHEN; CDR2 reads SYDVKM. The CDR3 DNA reads as TGTGCCAGCAGTTTGCAACAAACCGTCTCTGGAAACACCATATATTTT. Translation gives CASSLQQTVSGNTIYF. The whole variable domain, remainder taken from reference TRBV28 and TRBJ1-3, is DVKVTQSSRYLVKRTGEKVFLECVQDMDHENMFWYRQDPGLGLRLIYFSYDVKMKEKGDIPEGYSVSREKKERFSLILESASTNQTSMYLCASSLQQTVSGNTIYFGEGSWLTVV.

This clonotype has only a few counts. The J gene is TRBJ2-3, the V gene TRBV7-2, with D possibly being TRBD1 (6 bases). CDR3 length equals 13 residues. Trimming cost V 1 base and J 6 bases, with 8 bases left between them. From germline, CDR1 is SGHTA and CDR2 FQGNSA. In DNA form, the CDR3 reads TGTGCCAGCAGCTTAGTCCAGGGGGATACGCAGTATTTT. It encodes CASSLVQGDTQYF.

On this clonotype: A much larger clone differs from this one at a single base, so this may be a read error. The chain couples TRBV6-1 to TRBJ1-1; D is uncertain. The CDR3 extends over 13 amino acids. Germline CDR1 and CDR2: MNHNS and SASEGT. The CDR3 here is CAGSDQVNTEAFF. The CDR3 nucleotides read TGTGCCGGCAGTGATCAGGTAAACACTGAAGCTTTCTTT.

This clonotype has at least ten counts. V gene TRBV12-3 or TRBV12-4 combines with J gene TRBJ1-1; a weak D match, TRBD1 (5 bases). The CDR3 runs to 13 residues. Trimming stripped 5 bases from V and 5 bases from J, with 12 bases between. Written as DNA, the CDR3 is TGTGCCAGCAGTCGACAGAGGCAAACTGAAGCTTTCTTT. This encodes CASSRQRQTEAFF.

This clonotype was recorded many times. The V call is TRBV20-1, the J call TRBJ2-5; 8 nucleotides match TRBD1. Losses at the gene ends were 6 bases for V and 5 bases for J; bases not matched to a gene: 17. Germline values: CDR1 DFQATT, CDR2 SNEGSKA (reference sequence). The CDR3 runs 16 residues. The CDR3: CSAPAGGDRMEETQYF. In DNA form, the CDR3 reads TGCAGTGCCCCGGCAGGGGGCGACCGAATGGAGGAGACCCAGTACTTC.

Many counts were recorded for this clonotype. The chain couples TRBV21-1 to TRBJ1-5; the table's D call of TRBD1 was not tested on the DNA. TRBV21-1 is an annotated pseudogene. The CDR3 runs 16 residues. CDR3 in DNA: TGTGCCAGCACCTCCTGGGACAGGGGGCAGGTTCAGCCCCAGCATTTT. Amino acids: CASTSWDRGQVQPQHF.

This clonotype was picked up many times. This chain joins TRBV20-1 and TRBJ2-1; D is unresolved. V lost 3 bases to trimming and J lost 8 bases, with 11 bases between them. There are 12 residues in the CDR3. Germline CDR1 reads DFQATT; CDR2 reads SNEGSKA (reference sequence). The CDR3 DNA sequence: TGCAGTGCTAGCGTTACTACCGATGAGCAGTTCTTC. As protein: CSASVTTDEQFF.

This clonotype was recorded many times. The chain uses TRBV19 and TRBJ2-2; D gene unclear. Germline V gene lookup returns CDR1 LNHDA and CDR2 SQIVND (reference sequence). Trimming left V 4 bases short and J 4 bases short, with 10 bases between. CDR3 length: 14 amino acids. The DNA of the CDR3 is TGTGCCAGTAGTACTCGGTATGGCACCGGGGAGCTGTTTTTT. Translating gives CASSTRYGTGELFF.

In its sample, this clonotype was seen many times. The rearrangement links TRBV2 to TRBJ1-2; 7 bases agree with TRBD1. Trimming at V came to 2 bases and at J to 5 bases, leaving 8 bases not matched to a gene. CDR1 and CDR2 from the germline V gene are SNHLY and FYNNEI. This CDR3 region has 15 residues. The CDR3 sequence is CASSELRGRGYGYTF. CDR3 nucleotides: TGTGCCAGCAGTGAATTGAGGGGGCGCGGGTATGGCTACACCTTC.

This clonotype was observed many times. The chain employs TRBV25-1 and TRBJ2-1; no reliable D call. CDR1 MGHDK and CDR2 SYGVNS come from the germline V gene. V lost 8 bases and J 2 bases, leaving 4 bases between the germline ends. The CDR3 loop spans 11 amino acids. CDR3 DNA: TGTGCCAGCGCTGCCTACAATGAGCAGTTCTTC. This codes for CASAAYNEQFF.

This clonotype has at least ten counts. The rearrangement links TRBV6-5 to TRBJ2-3, with D perhaps TRBD2 (7 bases). Trimming left V 2 bases short and J 5 bases short, with 14 bases between. The CDR3 has 15 residues. Germline values: CDR1 MNHEY, CDR2 SVGAGI. The CDR3 sequence: CASSYDGGRGDTQYF. The CDR3 bases are TGTGCCAGCAGTTACGACGGGGGGCGGGGAGATACGCAGTATTTT.

In its sample, this clonotype was seen many times. This sequence joins TRBV20-1 and TRBJ2-4; unclear D gene. Germline loops: CDR1 DFQATT, CDR2 SNEGSKA (reference sequence). The CDR3 extends over 16 amino acids. Trimming cost V 2 bases and J 2 bases, with 16 bases left between them. The CDR3 sequence is CSARNRRLLTKNIQYF. The CDR3 nucleotides read TGCAGTGCTAGAAACCGGAGACTTCTGACCAAAAACATTCAGTACTTC.

The rearrangement links TRBV14 to TRBJ2-1; 10 nucleotides align to TRBD1. Germline V lookup: CDR1 SGHDN, CDR2 FVKESK. This CDR3 has 14 amino acids. The J segment lost 4 bases and the V segment lost 4 bases, leaving 1 base of the junction unmatched. Here the CDR3 DNA reads TGTGCCAGCAGCCGGGACAGGGGATACAATGAGCAGTTCTTC. It is translated as CASSRDRGYNEQFF.

Many counts were recorded for this clonotype. J is TRBJ1-5 and V is TRBV28, with TRBD1 matching 9 bases. CDR3 length equals 17 residues. Germline lookup yields CDR1 MDHEN and CDR2 SYDVKM. V trimming: 6 bases; J trimming: 7 bases; junction bases outside the gene matches: 16. The CDR3 reads CASRGTGSIVRGQPQHF. Here the CDR3 DNA reads TGTGCCAGCAGAGGGACAGGGTCTATTGTTAGAGGGCAGCCCCAGCATTTT.

This clonotype was observed many times. The rearrangement links TRBV5-1 to TRBJ1-4, with D perhaps matching TRBD1 (5 bases). The CDR3 extends over 15 amino acids. The germline gives CDR1 SGHRS, CDR2 YFSETQ. Trimming stripped 0 bases from V and 4 bases from J, with 10 bases between. The CDR3 loop reads CASSLDGRGNEKLFF. In DNA, the CDR3 is TGCGCCAGCAGCTTGGATGGTAGGGGTAATGAAAAACTGTTTTTT. Using reference TRBV5-1 and TRBJ1-4 for the parts outside the CDR3, the full variable domain is KAGVTQTPRYLIKTRGQQVTLSCSPISGHRSVSWYQQTPGQGLQFLFEYFSETQRNKGNFPGRFSGRQFSNSRSEMNVSTLELGDSALYLCASSLDGRGNEKLFFGSGTQLSVL.

This clonotype has a count of ten or more. The rearrangement uses TRBV7-2 and TRBJ1-5; unclear D gene. Trimming took off 1 base at V and 5 bases at J, with 9 bases between the two ends. Germline CDR1 reads SGHTA; CDR2 reads FQGNSA. This CDR3 comprises 14 residues. The CDR3 DNA is TGTGCCAGCAGCTTAGTGTCCAGAGATCAGCCCCAGCATTTT. This encodes CASSLVSRDQPQHF. Combining the CDR3 with reference TRBV7-2 and TRBJ1-5 gives the whole variable domain GAGVSQSPSNKVTEKGKDVELRCDPISGHTALYWYRQSLGQGLEFLIYFQGNSAPDKSGLPSDRFSAERTGGSVSTLTIQRTQQEDSAVYLCASSLVSRDQPQHFGDGTRLSIL.

This clonotype was found many times. The chain is built from TRBV9 and TRBJ1-5; D not certain. CDR3 size: 13 residues. CDR1 SGDLS and CDR2 YYNGEE come from the germline V gene. V was cut by 0 bases and J by 4 bases, with 5 bases left in between. The CDR3 nucleotides read TGTGCCAGCAGCGTAGAGGATAATCAGCCCCAGCATTTT. It specifies CASSVEDNQPQHF.